The clone carrying this T cell receptor beta chain was observed a handful of times. Its antigen is unidentified. Using its own MiXCR run on the reads, TCRdb lists one record per CDR3 protein. The sample lists 170,000 or so distinct CDR3 sequences, 13% to 15% occurring once. The CDR3 is 15 residues long. V lost 1 base and J 2 bases, leaving 9 bases between the germline ends. Germline-derived CDR1 and CDR2 are SEHNR and FQNEAQ (reference sequence). The data are from a study of T cell repertoires in cytomegalovirus infection. Regarding the study as a whole: The ex vivo response was dominated by HLA-C-restricted CMV-specific TCR beta clonotypes.

This clonotype was obtained from a human donor in good health (CMV status not recorded). Some clones in this sample may be carry-over from other donors' samples. Sequenced sample: PBMCs. This chain connects TRBV7-9 to TRBJ2-1; D ambiguous. CDR3 amino acids: CASSLEGPPYNEQFF. In DNA form, the CDR3 reads TGTGCCAGCAGCTTAGAAGGACCCCCCTACAATGAGCAGTTCTTC.